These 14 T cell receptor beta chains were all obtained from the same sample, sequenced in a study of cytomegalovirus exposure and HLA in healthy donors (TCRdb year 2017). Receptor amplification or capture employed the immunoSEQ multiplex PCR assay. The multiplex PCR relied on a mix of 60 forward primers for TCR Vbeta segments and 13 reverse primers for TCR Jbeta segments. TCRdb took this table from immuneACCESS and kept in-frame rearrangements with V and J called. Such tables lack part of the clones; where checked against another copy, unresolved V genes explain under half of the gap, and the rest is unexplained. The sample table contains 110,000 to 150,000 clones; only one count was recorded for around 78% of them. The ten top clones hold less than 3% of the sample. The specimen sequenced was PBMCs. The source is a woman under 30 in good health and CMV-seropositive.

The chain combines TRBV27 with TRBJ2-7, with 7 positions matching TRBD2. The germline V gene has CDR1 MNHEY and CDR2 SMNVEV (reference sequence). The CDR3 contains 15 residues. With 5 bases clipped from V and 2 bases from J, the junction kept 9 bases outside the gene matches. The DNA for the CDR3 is TGTGCCAGCAGTGCCCAACTAGCGCAAGCCTACGAGCAGTACTTC. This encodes CASSAQLAQAYEQYF.

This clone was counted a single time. Here the CDR3 reads CASRMGSGGVNTEAFF. In nucleotides, the CDR3 is TGTGCCAGTAGGATGGGATCGGGGGGGGTGAACACTGAAGCTTTCTTT. The V and J genes are TRBV19 and TRBJ1-1; possible D gene TRBD1, 5 bases. V was pared by 6 bases and J by 0 bases, with 17 bases between. This CDR3 comprises 16 residues. CDR1 is LNHDA and CDR2 is SQIVND in the germline V gene (reference sequence).

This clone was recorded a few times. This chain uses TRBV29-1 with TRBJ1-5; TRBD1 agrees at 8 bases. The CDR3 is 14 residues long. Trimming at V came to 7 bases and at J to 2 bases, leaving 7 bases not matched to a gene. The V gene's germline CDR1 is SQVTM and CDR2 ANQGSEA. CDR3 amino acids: CSASTGQGNQPQHF. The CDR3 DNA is TGCAGCGCTTCCACGGGACAGGGCAATCAGCCCCAGCATTTT.

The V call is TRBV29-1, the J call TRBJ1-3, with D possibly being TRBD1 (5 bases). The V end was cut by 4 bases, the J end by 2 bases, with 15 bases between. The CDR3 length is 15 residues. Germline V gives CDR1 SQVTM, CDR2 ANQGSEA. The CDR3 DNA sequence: TGCAGCGTTGCTTCGACAGTGGGCGCTGGAAACACCATATATTTT. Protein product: CSVASTVGAGNTIYF. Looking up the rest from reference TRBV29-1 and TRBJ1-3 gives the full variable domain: SAVISQKPSRDICQRGTSLTIQCQVDSQVTMMFWYRQQPGQSLTLIATANQGSEATYESGFVIDKFPISRPNLTFSTLTVSNMSPEDSSIYLCSVASTVGAGNTIYFGEGSWLTVV.

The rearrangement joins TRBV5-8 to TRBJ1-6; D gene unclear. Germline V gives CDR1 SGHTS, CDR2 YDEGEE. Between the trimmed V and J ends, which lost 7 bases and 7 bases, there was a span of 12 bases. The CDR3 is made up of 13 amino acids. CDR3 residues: CASGASQNSPLHF. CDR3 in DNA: TGTGCCAGCGGTGCCTCACAGAATTCACCCCTCCACTTT.

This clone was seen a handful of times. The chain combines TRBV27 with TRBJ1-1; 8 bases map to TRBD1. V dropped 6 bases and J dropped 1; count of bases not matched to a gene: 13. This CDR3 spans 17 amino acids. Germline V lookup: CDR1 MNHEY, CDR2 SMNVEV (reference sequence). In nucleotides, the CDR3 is TGTGCCAGCAGCCCTGACAGGGGCCACTCTAGGAACACTGAAGCTTTCTTT. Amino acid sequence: CASSPDRGHSRNTEAFF.

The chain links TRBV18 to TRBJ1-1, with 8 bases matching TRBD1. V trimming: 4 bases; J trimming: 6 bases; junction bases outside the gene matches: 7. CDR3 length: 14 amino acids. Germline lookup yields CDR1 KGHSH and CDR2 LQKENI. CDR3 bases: TGTGCCAGCTCACGGGCGACAGGGGTCCCTGAAGCTTTCTTT. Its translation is CASSRATGVPEAFF.

This CDR3 reads CASSPPGVLYNEQFF. The CDR3 DNA follows: TGTGCCAGCAGCCCTCCGGGGGTATTATACAATGAGCAGTTCTTC. V usage is TRBV28 and J usage is TRBJ2-1; D is perhaps TRBD2 (6 bases). The V end lost 6 bases, the J end lost 4 bases, and 16 bases lay between the germline ends. The CDR3 contains 15 residues. CDR1 MDHEN and CDR2 SYDVKM come from the germline V gene. The whole variable domain, remainder taken from reference TRBV28 and TRBJ2-1, is DVKVTQSSRYLVKRTGEKVFLECVQDMDHENMFWYRQDPGLGLRLIYFSYDVKMKEKGDIPEGYSVSREKKERFSLILESASTNQTSMYLCASSPPGVLYNEQFFGPGTRLTVL.

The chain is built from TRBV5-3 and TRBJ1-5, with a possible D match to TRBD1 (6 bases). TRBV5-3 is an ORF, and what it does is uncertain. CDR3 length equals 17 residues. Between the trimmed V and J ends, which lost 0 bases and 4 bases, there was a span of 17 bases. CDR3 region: CARSLETGTLSNQPQHF. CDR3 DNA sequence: TGTGCCAGAAGCTTGGAGACCGGGACACTGTCAAATCAGCCCCAGCATTTT.

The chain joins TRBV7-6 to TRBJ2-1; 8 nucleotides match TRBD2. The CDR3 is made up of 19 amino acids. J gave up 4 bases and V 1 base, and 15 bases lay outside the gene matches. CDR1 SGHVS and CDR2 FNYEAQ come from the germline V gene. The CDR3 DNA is TGTGCCAGCAGCTTAGTACCTGCGGGGGGCCGCCTAGGGTACAATGAGCAGTTCTTC. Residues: CASSLVPAGGRLGYNEQFF.

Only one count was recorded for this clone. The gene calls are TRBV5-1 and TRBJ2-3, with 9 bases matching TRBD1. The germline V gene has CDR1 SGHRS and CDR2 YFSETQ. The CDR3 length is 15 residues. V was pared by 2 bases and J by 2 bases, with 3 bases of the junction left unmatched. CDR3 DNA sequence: TGCGCCAGCAGCTTCAGGGACAGGGACACAGATACGCAGTATTTT. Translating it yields CASSFRDRDTDTQYF.

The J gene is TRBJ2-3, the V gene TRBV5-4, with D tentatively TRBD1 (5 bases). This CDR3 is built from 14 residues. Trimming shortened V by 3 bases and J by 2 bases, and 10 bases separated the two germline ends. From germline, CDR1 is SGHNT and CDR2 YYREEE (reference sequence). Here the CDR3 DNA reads TGTGCCAGCAGCTCCCGACAGAACACAGATACGCAGTATTTT. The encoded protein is CASSSRQNTDTQYF. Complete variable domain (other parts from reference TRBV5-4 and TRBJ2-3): ETGVTQSPTHLIKTRGQQVTLRCSSQSGHNTVSWYQQALGQGPQFIFQYYREEENGRGNFPPRFSGLQFPNYSSELNVNALELDDSALYLCASSSRQNTDTQYFGPGTRLTVL.

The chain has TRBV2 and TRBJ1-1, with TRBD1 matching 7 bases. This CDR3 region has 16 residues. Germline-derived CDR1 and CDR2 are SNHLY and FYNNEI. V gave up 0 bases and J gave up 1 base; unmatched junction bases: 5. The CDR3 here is CASSEAPTGWNTEAFF. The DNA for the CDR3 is TGTGCCAGCAGTGAAGCCCCGACAGGGTGGAACACTGAAGCTTTCTTT.

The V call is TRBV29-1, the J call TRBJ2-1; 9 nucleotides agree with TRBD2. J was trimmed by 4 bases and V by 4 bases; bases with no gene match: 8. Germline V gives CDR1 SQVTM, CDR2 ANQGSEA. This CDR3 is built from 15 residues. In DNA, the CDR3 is TGCAGCGTTGGGGCAGGAGCGGGGGGTTACAATGAGCAGTTCTTC. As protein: CSVGAGAGGYNEQFF.